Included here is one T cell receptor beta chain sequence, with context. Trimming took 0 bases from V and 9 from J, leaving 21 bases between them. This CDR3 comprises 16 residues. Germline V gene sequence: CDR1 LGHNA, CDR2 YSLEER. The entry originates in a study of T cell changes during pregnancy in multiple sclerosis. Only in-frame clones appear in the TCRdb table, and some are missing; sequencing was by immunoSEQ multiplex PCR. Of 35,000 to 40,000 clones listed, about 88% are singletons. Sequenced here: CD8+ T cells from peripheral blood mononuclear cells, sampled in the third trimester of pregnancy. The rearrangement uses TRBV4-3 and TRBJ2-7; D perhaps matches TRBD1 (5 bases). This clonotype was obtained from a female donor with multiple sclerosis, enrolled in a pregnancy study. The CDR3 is CASSQDKGQGSVRQYF. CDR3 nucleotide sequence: TGCGCCAGCAGCCAAGACAAAGGTCAGGGTAGTGTGCGGCAGTACTTC.